This entry lists 27 T cell receptor beta chains sequenced from one sample in a study of blood T cell repertoires in COVID-19. This table comes from immunoSEQ multiplex PCR, and its TCRdb copy is limited to in-frame clones, with some not included. Seen here are about 230,000 clones, 75% to 85% observed once, and the top ten hold 7.5%. Sequenced input: peripheral blood. These receptor sequences come from a woman of 80 years or more with COVID-19, enrolled during active disease.

The chain employs TRBV19 and TRBJ1-4; 7 nucleotides line up with TRBD1. The length of the CDR3 is 14 residues. Germline CDR1 LNHDA, CDR2 SQIVND (reference sequence). With 8 bases clipped from V and 3 bases from J, the junction kept 6 bases outside the gene matches. CDR3 loop: CASHRQGPNEKLFF. Written as DNA, the CDR3 is TGTGCCAGTCACCGACAGGGTCCTAATGAAAAACTGTTTTTT.

This clone was counted a few times. The rearrangement links TRBV5-3 to TRBJ1-2, with 8 bases lining up with TRBD1. TRBV5-3 falls under the ORF class, with uncertain function. The length of the CDR3 is 16 residues. J lost 6 bases, V lost 2 bases, and 12 bases had no gene match. The CDR3 bases are TGTGCCAGAAGCTTCTCTAAGGACAGGGAAGGGGATGGCTACACCTTC. This sequence encodes CARSFSKDREGDGYTF.

This clone was observed a single time. This chain links TRBV2 with TRBJ2-7, with a weak D call TRBD2 (5 bases). Germline CDR1 reads SNHLY; CDR2 reads FYNNEI. CDR3 length: 13 amino acids. The germline V and J ends were trimmed by 3 bases and 6 bases, with 12 bases remaining between them. The CDR3 DNA follows: TGTGCCAGCAGTGATTGGCAGGCGGGCGAGCAGTACTTC. Encoded protein: CASSDWQAGEQYF.

This sequence joins TRBV29-1 and TRBJ1-2; 8 bases match TRBD1. CDR3 length equals 13 residues. Unmatched junction bases numbered 6, after V lost 1 base and J lost 8 bases. CDR1 SQVTM and CDR2 ANQGSEA come from the germline V gene. Here the CDR3 DNA reads TGCAGCGTTGAAGGAGACAGGGGTGGAGGCTACACCTTC. It translates to CSVEGDRGGGYTF.

This clone was found once. The CDR3 DNA is TGTGCCAGCAGCCCCCTGAGCGGGTCGAACACCGGGGAGCTGTTTTTT. Protein: CASSPLSGSNTGELFF. This rearrangement joins TRBV7-9 to TRBJ2-2; D might be TRBD2 (6 bases). Germline-derived CDR1 and CDR2 are SEHNR and FQNEAQ (reference sequence). V lost 5 bases to trimming and J lost 0 bases, with 13 bases between them. The CDR3 extends over 16 amino acids.

V usage is TRBV2 and J usage is TRBJ2-5, with TRBD1 identical over 8 bases. The CDR3 length is 15 residues. The V segment lost 2 bases and the J segment 5 bases; nucleotides outside the gene matches: 7. Per the germline V gene, CDR1 is SNHLY and CDR2 is FYNNEI. CDR3 bases: TGTGCCAGCAGTGAAACCGACAGGGGTTATGAGACCCAGTACTTC. Protein: CASSETDRGYETQYF.

This chain connects TRBV7-2 to TRBJ1-2, with 7 bases aligning to TRBD1. The CDR3 loop spans 14 amino acids. Germline CDR1 is SGHTA and CDR2 is FQGNSA. The J segment lost 4 bases and the V segment lost 4 bases, leaving 6 bases of the junction unmatched. DNA of the CDR3: TGTGCCAGCAGCTCCACCGGGACAGCCTATGGCTACACCTTC. Translating it yields CASSSTGTAYGYTF.

CDR3 region: CASSFTGSEKLFF. The DNA of the CDR3 is TGTGCCAGCAGCTTCACAGGTAGTGAAAAACTGTTTTTT. The chain combines TRBV11-2 with TRBJ1-4; the D gene is possibly TRBD1 (5 bases). Trimming removed 3 bases from V and 7 bases from J, with 9 bases in between. Germline loops: CDR1 SGHAT, CDR2 FQNNGV. This CDR3 contains 13 residues.

This sequence joins TRBV2 and TRBJ1-6; D call uncertain. Trimming pared 4 bases from V and 7 bases from J, leaving 11 bases between. Germline V gene sequence: CDR1 SNHLY, CDR2 FYNNEI. This CDR3 contains 14 residues. The CDR3 sequence is CASSVGLRNSPLHF. For the CDR3, the DNA is TGTGCCAGCAGTGTTGGCCTCCGAAATTCACCCCTCCACTTT. The full variable domain, its missing parts supplied by reference TRBV2 and TRBJ1-6, is EPEVTQTPSHQVTQMGQEVILRCVPISNHLYFYWYRQILGQKVEFLVSFYNNEISEKSEIFDDQFSVERPDGSNFTLKIRSTKLEDSAMYFCASSVGLRNSPLHFGNGTRLTVT.

The chain uses TRBV28 and TRBJ2-1; TRBD1 matches 9 bases. With V trimmed by 10 bases and J by 6 bases, 16 bases remained unmatched. Germline V gene data show CDR1 as MDHEN and CDR2 as SYDVKM. The CDR3 runs 16 residues. CDR3 sequence: CATQIPGTGLSNEQFF. In nucleotides, the CDR3 is TGTGCCACCCAGATCCCCGGGACAGGGCTTTCCAATGAGCAGTTCTTC.

The genes are TRBV7-9 and TRBJ1-4; 9 positions match TRBD1. This CDR3 is 15 amino acids long. The germline gives CDR1 SEHNR, CDR2 FQNEAQ (reference sequence). V lost 5 bases, J lost 7 bases, and 8 bases stayed unmatched. The CDR3: CASSDTDRGAEKLFF. In DNA, the CDR3 is TGTGCCAGCAGCGATACGGACAGGGGAGCTGAAAAACTGTTTTTT.

This chain uses TRBV5-6 with TRBJ2-2; TRBD2 matches at 8 bases. This CDR3 spans 15 amino acids. Germline CDR1 is SGHDT and CDR2 is YYEEEE. V shed 1 base, J shed 4 bases, and the junction held 3 bases outside the gene matches. Here the CDR3 DNA reads TGTGCCAGCAGCTTGTTTGCGGGGGGCACCGGGGAGCTGTTTTTT. Translated, it gives CASSLFAGGTGELFF.

The chain employs TRBV5-1 and TRBJ2-1; 13 nucleotides align to TRBD2. CDR3 length: 16 residues. Germline V lookup: CDR1 SGHRS, CDR2 YFSETQ. V lost 5 bases, J lost 8 bases, and 10 bases stayed unmatched. In nucleotides, the CDR3 is TGCGCCAGCAGTCCTACTAGCGGGGGGGCCGGCTATGAGCAGTTCTTC. It specifies CASSPTSGGAGYEQFF.

The chain links TRBV7-2 to TRBJ1-2; maybe TRBD1 (5 bases). Trimming took 2 bases from V and 5 from J, leaving 18 bases between them. The CDR3 has 16 amino acids. Germline values: CDR1 SGHTA, CDR2 FQGNSA. This CDR3 is CASSLQQASLGYGYTF. For the CDR3, the DNA is TGTGCCAGCAGCTTACAACAGGCTTCTCTTGGATATGGCTACACCTTC.

The V and J genes are TRBV10-2 and TRBJ2-7, with 8 bases matching TRBD2. CDR3 length equals 15 residues. CDR1 is WSHSY, CDR2 SAAADI, per germline. Trimming removed 9 bases from V and 7 bases from J; junction bases left unmatched: 17. The CDR3 sequence: CASLQFSGGADEQYF. The CDR3, as DNA: TGCGCCAGTTTGCAGTTCTCGGGGGGGGCGGATGAGCAGTACTTC.

The chain combines TRBV5-8 with TRBJ1-2, with D unresolved. This CDR3 has 12 amino acids. V lost 5 bases to trimming and J lost 4 bases, with 9 bases between them. Germline CDR1 and CDR2: SGHTS and YDEGEE. The CDR3 protein is CASSEGFYGYTF. CDR3 nucleotide sequence: TGTGCCAGCAGTGAGGGCTTCTATGGCTACACCTTC.

The chain recombines TRBV4-1 with TRBJ2-7; D gene unclear. The CDR3 length is 16 residues. The germline CDR1 and CDR2 sequences are MGHRA and YSYEKL. Trimming left V 1 base short and J 1 base short, with 14 bases between. DNA of the CDR3: TGCGCCAGCAGCCAAGCCTACAGCTCCCCATCCTACGAGCAGTACTTC. Translation gives CASSQAYSSPSYEQYF.

The rearrangement uses TRBV12-3 or TRBV12-4 and TRBJ2-7, with D unclear. The CDR3 spans 12 residues. V dropped 5 bases and J dropped 9 bases, with 14 bases sitting between them. CDR3 nucleotide sequence: TGTGCCAGCAGTATTGTCGGCGGATCGCAGTACTTC. Encoded protein: CASSIVGGSQYF.

V gene TRBV6-2 or TRBV6-3 combines with J gene TRBJ2-3, with D tentatively TRBD1 (5 bases). This CDR3 contains 15 residues. The ends were cut back, 3 bases at V and 6 bases at J, with 16 bases in the middle. Germline CDR1 MNHEY, CDR2 SVGEGT. The CDR3 spells CASSYGVYKGDTQYF. The DNA of the CDR3 is TGTGCCAGCAGTTATGGGGTCTATAAGGGGGATACGCAGTATTTT.

The chain has TRBV7-2 and TRBJ2-1, with D uncertain. CDR3 length: 11 residues. Trimming shortened V by 5 bases and J by 7 bases, and 6 bases separated the two germline ends. Germline V lookup: CDR1 SGHTA, CDR2 FQGNSA. The CDR3 loop reads CASSLFNEQFF. Written as DNA, the CDR3 is TGTGCCAGCAGCCTATTTAATGAGCAGTTCTTC. Supplemented by reference TRBV7-2 and TRBJ2-1, the full variable domain reads GAGVSQSPSNKVTEKGKDVELRCDPISGHTALYWYRQSLGQGLEFLIYFQGNSAPDKSGLPSDRFSAERTGGSVSTLTIQRTQQEDSAVYLCASSLFNEQFFGPGTRLTVL.

The chain links TRBV7-9 to TRBJ1-4, with 8 nucleotides matching TRBD1. The CDR3 is 14 amino acids. Germline V gives CDR1 SEHNR, CDR2 FQNEAQ (reference sequence). Trimming removed 6 bases from V and 5 bases from J; junction bases left unmatched: 5. CDR3 bases: TGTGCCAGCAGTTATACAGGGGGGAATGAAAAACTGTTTTTT. Protein product: CASSYTGGNEKLFF. Full variable domain (missing parts from reference TRBV7-9 and TRBJ1-4): DTGVSQNPRHKITKRGQNVTFRCDPISEHNRLYWYRQTLGQGPEFLTYFQNEAQLEKSRLLSDRFSAERPKGSFSTLEIQRTEQGDSAMYLCASSYTGGNEKLFFGSGTQLSVL.

The chain has TRBV7-2 and TRBJ2-1; D unresolved. The CDR3 spans 14 residues. Trimming cost V 5 bases and J 9 bases, with 17 bases left between them. From germline, CDR1 is SGHTA and CDR2 FQGNSA. The DNA for the CDR3 is TGTGCCAGCAGCCCACGGCGAGGTATAGGTGAGCAGTTCTTC. This encodes CASSPRRGIGEQFF.

This clone was counted once. This chain connects TRBV7-9 to TRBJ1-1; possibly TRBD1 for D (5 bases). This CDR3 has 14 residues. Trimming removed 3 bases from V and 0 bases from J, with 8 bases in between. Looked up from germline, CDR1 is SEHNR and CDR2 is FQNEAQ (reference sequence). The CDR3 DNA sequence: TGTGCCAGCAGCTTCGGGGGAATGAACACTGAAGCTTTCTTT. It translates to CASSFGGMNTEAFF.

The genes are TRBV5-1 and TRBJ1-6, with a possible D match to TRBD1 (6 bases). The CDR3 length is 16 residues. The V gene lost 4 bases and the J gene lost 6 bases, with 17 bases spanning the gap. Germline CDR1 and CDR2: SGHRS and YFSETQ. The chain's CDR3 is CASSKDTGLGNSPLHF. The CDR3 DNA is TGCGCCAGCAGCAAAGATACAGGGTTGGGTAATTCACCCCTCCACTTT.

This sequence joins TRBV19 and TRBJ1-1; D gene ambiguous. Germline V gene lookup returns CDR1 LNHDA and CDR2 SQIVND (reference sequence). CDR3 length: 15 residues. Trimming removed 5 bases at V and 5 bases at J, with 18 bases between. CDR3 region: CASSFSRTTTTEAFF. CDR3 DNA sequence: TGTGCCAGTAGTTTTTCCCGTACCACAACGACTGAAGCTTTCTTT.

The chain links TRBV5-6 to TRBJ2-1; TRBD2 is a possible D gene (5 bases). The CDR3 totals 13 residues. Deletions cut 2 bases from V and 6 bases from J, with 9 bases between. The germline gives CDR1 SGHDT, CDR2 YYEEEE. The CDR3 sequence is CASSLGSGNEQFF. The CDR3 region has the DNA TGTGCCAGCAGCTTAGGAAGCGGCAATGAGCAGTTCTTC.

The rearrangement links TRBV5-1 to TRBJ2-1; TRBD2 matches at 12 bases. With V trimmed by 7 bases and J by 4 bases, 3 bases remained unmatched. From germline, CDR1 is SGHRS and CDR2 YFSETQ. The CDR3 extends over 14 amino acids. The CDR3 DNA follows: TGCGCCAGCGCCGGGACTAGCGGGTACAATGAGCAGTTCTTC. Residues: CASAGTSGYNEQFF.